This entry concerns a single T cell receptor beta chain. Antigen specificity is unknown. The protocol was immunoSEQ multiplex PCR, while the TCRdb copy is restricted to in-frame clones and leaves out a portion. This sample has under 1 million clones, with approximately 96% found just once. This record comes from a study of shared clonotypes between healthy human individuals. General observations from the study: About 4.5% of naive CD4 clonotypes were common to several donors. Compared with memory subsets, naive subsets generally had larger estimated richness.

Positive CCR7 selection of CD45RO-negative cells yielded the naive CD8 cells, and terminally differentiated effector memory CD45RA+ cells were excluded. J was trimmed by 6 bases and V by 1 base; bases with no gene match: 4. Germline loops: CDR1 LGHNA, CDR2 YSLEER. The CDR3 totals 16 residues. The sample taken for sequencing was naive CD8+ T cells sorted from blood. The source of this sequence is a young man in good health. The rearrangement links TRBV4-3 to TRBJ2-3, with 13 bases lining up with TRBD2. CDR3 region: CASSQGTSGSWDTQYF. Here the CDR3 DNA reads TGCGCCAGCAGCCAAGGGACTAGCGGGAGTTGGGATACGCAGTATTTT.